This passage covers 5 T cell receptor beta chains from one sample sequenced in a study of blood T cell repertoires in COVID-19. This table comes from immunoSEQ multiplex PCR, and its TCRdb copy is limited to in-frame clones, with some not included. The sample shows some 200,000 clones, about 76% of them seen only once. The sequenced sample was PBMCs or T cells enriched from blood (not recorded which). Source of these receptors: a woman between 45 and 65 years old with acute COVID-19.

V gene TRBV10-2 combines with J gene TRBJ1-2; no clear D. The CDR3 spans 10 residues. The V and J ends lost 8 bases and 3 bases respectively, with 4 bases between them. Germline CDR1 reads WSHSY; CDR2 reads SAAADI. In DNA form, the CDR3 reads TGCGCCAGCGGAGACTATGGCTACACCTTC. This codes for CASGDYGYTF.

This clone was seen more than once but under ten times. CDR3 sequence reads: CASSQGTASGRYTF. CDR3 sequence (DNA): TGTGCCAGCAGCCAAGGGACAGCCTCCGGGCGCTACACCTTC. This rearrangement joins TRBV3-1 (or the pseudogene TRBV3-2) to TRBJ1-2; TRBD1 is a possible D gene (6 bases). The CDR3 sequence is 14 residues long. Deletions cut 1 base from V and 9 bases from J, with 15 bases between. Germline CDR1 reads LGHDT; CDR2 reads YNNKEL (reference sequence).

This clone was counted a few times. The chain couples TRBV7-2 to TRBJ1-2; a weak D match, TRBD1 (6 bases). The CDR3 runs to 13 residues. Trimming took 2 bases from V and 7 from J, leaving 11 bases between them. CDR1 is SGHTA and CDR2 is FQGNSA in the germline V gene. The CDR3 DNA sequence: TGTGCCAGCAGCTTAACAGGGATCGGTGGCTACACCTTC. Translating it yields CASSLTGIGGYTF.

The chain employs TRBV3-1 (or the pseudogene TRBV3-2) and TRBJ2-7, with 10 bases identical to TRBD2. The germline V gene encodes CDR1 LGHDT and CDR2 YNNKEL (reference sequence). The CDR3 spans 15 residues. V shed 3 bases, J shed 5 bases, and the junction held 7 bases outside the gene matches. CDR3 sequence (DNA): TGTGCCAGCAGCCACTCACTAGCGGGACATCACGAGCAGTACTTC. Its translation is CASSHSLAGHHEQYF.

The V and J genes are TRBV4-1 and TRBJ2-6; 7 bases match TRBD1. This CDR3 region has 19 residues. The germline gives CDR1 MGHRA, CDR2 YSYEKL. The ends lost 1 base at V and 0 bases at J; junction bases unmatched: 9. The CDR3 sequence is CASSQGQGMLYSGANVLTF. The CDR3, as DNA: TGCGCCAGCAGCCAAGGACAGGGCATGTTGTACTCTGGGGCCAACGTCCTGACTTTC.